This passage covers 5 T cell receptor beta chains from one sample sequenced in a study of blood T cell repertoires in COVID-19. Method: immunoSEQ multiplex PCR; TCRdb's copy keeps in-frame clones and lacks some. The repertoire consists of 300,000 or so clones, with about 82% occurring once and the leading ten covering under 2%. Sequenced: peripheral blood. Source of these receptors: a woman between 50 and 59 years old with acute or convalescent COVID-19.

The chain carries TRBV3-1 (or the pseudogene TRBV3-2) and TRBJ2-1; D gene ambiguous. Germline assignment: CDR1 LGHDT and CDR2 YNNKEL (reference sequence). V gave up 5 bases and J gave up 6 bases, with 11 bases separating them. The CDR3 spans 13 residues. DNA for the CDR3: TGTGCCAGCAGCGACACCTCACCCAATGAGCAGTTCTTC. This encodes CASSDTSPNEQFF.

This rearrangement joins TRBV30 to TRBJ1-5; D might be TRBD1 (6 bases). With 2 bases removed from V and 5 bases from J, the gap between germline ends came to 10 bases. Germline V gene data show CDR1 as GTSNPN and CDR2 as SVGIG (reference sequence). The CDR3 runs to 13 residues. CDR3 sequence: CAWSYRDHQPQHF. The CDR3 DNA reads TGTGCCTGGAGTTACAGGGACCATCAGCCCCAGCATTTT.

CDR3: CASSLGASDEYEQYF. CDR3 bases: TGTGCCAGCAGCTTGGGGGCTAGCGATGAGTACGAGCAGTACTTC. The chain joins TRBV5-4 to TRBJ2-7; TRBD2 might be the D (6 bases). Trimming stripped 0 bases from V and 4 bases from J, with 14 bases between. Germline assignment: CDR1 SGHNT and CDR2 YYREEE (reference sequence). This CDR3 is 15 amino acids long. Looking up the rest from reference TRBV5-4 and TRBJ2-7 gives the full variable domain: ETGVTQSPTHLIKTRGQQVTLRCSSQSGHNTVSWYQQALGQGPQFIFQYYREEENGRGNFPPRFSGLQFPNYSSELNVNALELDDSALYLCASSLGASDEYEQYFGPGTRLTVT.

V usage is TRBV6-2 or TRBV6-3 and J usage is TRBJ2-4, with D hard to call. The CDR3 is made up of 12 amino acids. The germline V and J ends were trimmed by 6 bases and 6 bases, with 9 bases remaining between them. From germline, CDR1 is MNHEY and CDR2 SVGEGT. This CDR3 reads CASSSLPNIQYF. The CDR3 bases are TGTGCCAGCAGCTCCCTCCCAAACATTCAGTACTTC.

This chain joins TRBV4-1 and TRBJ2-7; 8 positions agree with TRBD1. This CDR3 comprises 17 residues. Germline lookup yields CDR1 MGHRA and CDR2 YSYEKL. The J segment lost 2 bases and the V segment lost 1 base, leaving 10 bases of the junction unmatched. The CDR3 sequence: CASSQGSGQVAPYEQYF. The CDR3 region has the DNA TGCGCCAGCAGCCAAGGGTCGGGACAGGTAGCCCCCTACGAGCAGTACTTC.